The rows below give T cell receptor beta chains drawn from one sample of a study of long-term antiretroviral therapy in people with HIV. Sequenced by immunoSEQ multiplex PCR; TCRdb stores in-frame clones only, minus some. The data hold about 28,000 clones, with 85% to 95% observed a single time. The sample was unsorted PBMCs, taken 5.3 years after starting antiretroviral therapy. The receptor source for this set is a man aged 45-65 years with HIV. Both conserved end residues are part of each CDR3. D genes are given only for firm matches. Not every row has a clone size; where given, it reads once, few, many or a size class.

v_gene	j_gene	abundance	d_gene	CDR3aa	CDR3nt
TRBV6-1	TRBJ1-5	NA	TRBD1	CASVDRGGNQPQHF	TGTGCCAGCGTTGACAGGGGTGGCAATCAGCCCCAGCATTTT
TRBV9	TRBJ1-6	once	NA	CASSPHLEDLSPLHF	TGTGCCAGCAGCCCACATTTGGAGGATCTTTCACCCCTCCACTTT
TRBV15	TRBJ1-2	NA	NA	CATRDPRGPYGYTF	TGTGCCACCAGGGACCCAAGGGGACCCTATGGCTACACCTTC
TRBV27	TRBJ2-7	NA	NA	CASSLGYEQYF	TGTGCCAGCAGTCTCGGATACGAGCAGTACTTC
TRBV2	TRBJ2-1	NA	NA	CATRQALYNEQFF	TGTGCCACCCGGCAGGCATTGTACAATGAGCAGTTCTTC
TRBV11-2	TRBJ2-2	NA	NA	CASSLAGWAGELFF	TGTGCCAGCAGCTTAGCAGGTTGGGCCGGGGAGCTGTTTTTT
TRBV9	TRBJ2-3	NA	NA	CASSVDRGTDTQYF	TGTGCCAGCAGCGTAGACAGAGGCACAGATACGCAGTATTTT
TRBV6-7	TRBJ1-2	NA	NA	CASSPSWDLCYGYTF	TGTGCCAGCAGTCCCTCCTGGGACCTCTGCTATGGCTACACCTTC
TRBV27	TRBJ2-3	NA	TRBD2	CASSYLAGGIDTQYF	TGTGCCAGCAGTTACCTAGCGGGGGGGATAGATACGCAGTATTTT
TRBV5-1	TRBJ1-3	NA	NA	CASRESGYSGNTIYF	TGCGCCAGCAGGGAATCGGGGTACTCTGGAAACACCATATATTTT
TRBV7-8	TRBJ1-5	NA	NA	CASSVLQGRDQPQHF	TGTGCCAGCAGCGTATTACAGGGAAGAGATCAGCCCCAGCATTTT
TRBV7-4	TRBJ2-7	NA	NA	CASSLAAGSEQYF	TGTGCCAGCAGCTTAGCGGCCGGGAGTGAGCAGTACTTC
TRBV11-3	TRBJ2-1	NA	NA	CASSFSRSSYNEQFF	TGTGCCAGCAGCTTCTCCCGGAGCTCCTACAATGAGCAGTTCTTC
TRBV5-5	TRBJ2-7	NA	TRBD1	CASSLLWDRTAYEQYF	TGTGCCAGCAGCTTGTTATGGGACAGAACTGCCTACGAGCAGTACTTC
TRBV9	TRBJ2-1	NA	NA	CASSVRPDKGEQFF	TGTGCCAGCAGCGTACGCCCCGACAAGGGCGAGCAGTTCTTC
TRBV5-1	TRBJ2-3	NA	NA	CASSFYPGDTQYF	TGCGCCAGCAGCTTTTACCCGGGAGATACGCAGTATTTT
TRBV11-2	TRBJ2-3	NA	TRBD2	CASSSGLAGIYTQYF	TGTGCCAGCAGCTCGGGACTAGCGGGGATATATACGCAGTATTTT
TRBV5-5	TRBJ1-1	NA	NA	CASSVIANTEAFF	TGTGCCAGCAGCGTCATAGCGAACACTGAAGCTTTCTTT
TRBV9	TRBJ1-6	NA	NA	CASSDRAPGNSPLHF	TGTGCCAGCAGCGACCGGGCCCCTGGGAATTCACCCCTCCACTTT
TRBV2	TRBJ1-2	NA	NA	CASRITGQGYTF	TGTGCCAGCAGAATTACAGGGCAGGGCTACACCTTC
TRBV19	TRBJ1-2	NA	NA	CASSIRGDNYGYTF	TGTGCCAGTAGTATAAGGGGGGATAACTATGGCTACACCTTC
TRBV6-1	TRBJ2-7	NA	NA	CASSGTGEGFYEQYF	TGTGCCAGCAGTGGTACAGGGGAGGGGTTTTACGAGCAGTACTTC
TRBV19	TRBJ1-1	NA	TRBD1	CASSPTDRAEAFF	TGTGCCAGTAGTCCCACCGACAGGGCTGAAGCTTTCTTT
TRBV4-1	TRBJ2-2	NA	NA	CASSPPRGQDTGELFF	TGCGCCAGCAGCCCCCCCCGGGGGCAGGACACCGGGGAGCTGTTTTTT
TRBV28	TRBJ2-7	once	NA	CASSSSGWSYEQYF	TGTGCCAGCAGTTCCTCCGGGTGGTCCTACGAGCAGTACTTC
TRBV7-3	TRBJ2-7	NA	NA	CASRSLSYEQYF	TGTGCCAGCAGGTCTCTCTCCTACGAGCAGTACTTC
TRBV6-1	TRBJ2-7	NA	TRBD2	CASMRAGTSYEQYF	TGTGCCAGCATGAGGGCCGGGACTAGCTACGAGCAGTACTTC
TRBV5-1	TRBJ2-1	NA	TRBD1	CASSLVPGGPYNEQFF	TGCGCCAGCAGCTTGGTTCCAGGGGGACCCTACAATGAGCAGTTCTTC
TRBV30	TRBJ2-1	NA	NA	CAWEEGSRNEQFF	TGTGCCTGGGAGGAGGGGTCTCGGAATGAGCAGTTCTTC
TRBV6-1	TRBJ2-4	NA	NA	CASKGQGGIQYF	TGTGCCAGCAAGGGACAAGGGGGCATTCAGTACTTC
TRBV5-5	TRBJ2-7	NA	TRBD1	CASSLWDRSYEQYF	TGTGCCAGCAGCTTATGGGACAGGTCCTACGAGCAGTACTTC
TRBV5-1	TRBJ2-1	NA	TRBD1	CASSLEAAGTGPNNEQFF	TGCGCCAGCAGCTTGGAGGCAGCCGGGACAGGACCCAACAATGAGCAGTTCTTC
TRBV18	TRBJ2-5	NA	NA	CASSPDSWEETQYF	TGTGCCAGCTCACCCGACAGTTGGGAAGAGACCCAGTACTTC
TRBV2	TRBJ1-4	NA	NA	CASSERQHGNPLFF	TGTGCCAGCAGTGAAAGGCAGCACGGGAACCCTCTGTTTTTT
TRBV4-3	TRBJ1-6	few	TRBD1	CASSPTGQGANSPLHF	TGCGCCAGCAGCCCCACTGGACAGGGGGCAAATTCACCCCTCCACTTT